Listed below are T cell receptor beta chains from one sample, sequenced in a study of vaccination and CD4 T cells after COVID-19. No antigens are known for them. TCRdb redid the calling of the PCR reads with MiXCR, one entry per CDR3 protein. The table includes about 15,000 distinct CDR3 sequences, about 40% detected once. Input material: cultured CD4+ T cells from blood. The source is a human donor with COVID-19. CDR3s include the opening cysteine and the closing phenylalanine or tryptophan. The D gene is left open where the match is weak. Clone size, where shown, is once, few, many, or a class for clones that have expanded.

>TRBV19|NA|TRBJ2-4|few
CASSREGGTIQYF
TGTGCCAGTAGTCGCGAGGGGGGGACGATTCAGTACTTC
>TRBV2|NA|TRBJ2-3|few
CASKLETQYF
TGTGCCAGCAAGCTTGAGACGCAGTATTTT
>TRBV6-1|NA|TRBJ1-2|NA
CASRAAANYGYTF
TGTGCCAGCAGGGCCGCAGCTAACTATGGCTACACCTTC
>TRBV7-2|NA|TRBJ2-7|few
CASSGGGAYEQYF
TGTGCCAGCAGCGGCGGGGGCGCCTACGAGCAGTACTTC
>TRBV2|NA|TRBJ1-2|NA
CASSVSWYGYTF
TGTGCCAGCAGTGTTTCCTGGTATGGCTACACCTTC
>TRBV7-6|NA|TRBJ1-3|NA
CASRRDPLGDTIYF
TGTGCCAGCAGACGGGACCCCCTTGGGGACACCATATATTTT
>TRBV7-9|NA|TRBJ1-1|NA
CASKGQLNTEAFF
TGTGCCAGCAAAGGACAGCTGAACACTGAAGCTTTCTTT
>TRBV29-1|NA|TRBJ1-2|NA
CSVEHLRTANYGYTF
TGCAGCGTTGAACATCTAAGGACAGCTAACTATGGCTACACCTTC
>TRBV7-9|TRBD1|TRBJ2-6|NA
CASSLVAGGGANVLTF
TGTGCCAGCAGCTTAGTGGCAGGGGGTGGGGCCAACGTCCTGACTTTC
>TRBV6-9|NA|TRBJ2-1|NA
CASRRVRDRLDPEGNEQFF
TGTGCCAGCAGAAGAGTCCGGGACAGACTCGATCCGGAGGGAAATGAGCAGTTCTTC
>TRBV5-1|NA|TRBJ2-1|few
CASSKDSSYNEQFF
TGCGCCAGCAGTAAGGACAGCTCCTACAATGAGCAGTTCTTC
>TRBV6-1|TRBD1|TRBJ2-5|few
CASSRPGQGRETQYF
TGTGCCAGCAGCCGACCGGGACAGGGTCGGGAGACCCAGTACTTC
>TRBV6-1|NA|TRBJ1-2|few
CASILLEVGQANYGYTF
TGTGCCAGCATCCTACTAGAGGTGGGGCAGGCGAACTATGGCTACACCTTC
>TRBV20-1|TRBD2|TRBJ2-5|few
CSARAGLAGGLGETQYF
TGCAGTGCTAGAGCGGGACTAGCGGGGGGGCTTGGAGAGACCCAGTACTTC
>TRBV20-1|NA|TRBJ1-2|NA
CSARGVGYGYTF
TGCAGTGCTAGAGGGGTGGGGTATGGCTACACCTTC
>TRBV6-4|NA|TRBJ1-1|NA
CASSDSGAVGNTEAFF
TGTGCCAGCAGTGACTCGGGGGCCGTCGGGAACACTGAAGCTTTCTTT
>TRBV6-1|TRBD1|TRBJ2-7|NA
CASSLTTGTGDNEQYF
TGTGCCAGCAGTCTTACCACCGGGACAGGGGATAACGAGCAGTACTTC
>TRBV2|NA|TRBJ1-2|few
CASSEAPTF
TGTGCCAGCAGTGAAGCGCCCACCTTC
>TRBV27|TRBD1|TRBJ1-4|few
CASSSADRGGNEKLFF
TGTGCCAGCAGTTCGGCCGACAGGGGAGGCAATGAAAAACTGTTTTTT
>TRBV20-1|TRBD1|TRBJ1-2|NA
CSARLSGRQGRGYTF
TGCAGTGCTAGACTTTCCGGGAGACAGGGTCGGGGCTACACCTTC
>TRBV7-2|NA|TRBJ1-5|NA
CASSAVVRGQPQHF
TGTGCCAGCAGCGCGGTGGTTCGCGGTCAGCCCCAGCATTTT
>TRBV5-1|TRBD1|TRBJ1-5|NA
CASSLEGQGTQPQHF
TGCGCCAGCAGCTTGGAGGGACAGGGGACTCAGCCCCAGCATTTT
>TRBV7-3|NA|TRBJ2-5|few
CASSLSPREMETQYF
TGTGCCAGCAGCCTTTCACCAAGGGAGATGGAGACCCAGTACTTC
>TRBV7-2|NA|TRBJ1-1|NA
CASSFLSGSGRNTEAFF
TGTGCCAGCAGCTTCCTCTCTGGGAGTGGCAGGAACACTGAAGCTTTCTTT
>TRBV7-2|TRBD1|TRBJ1-2|few
CASSPGQGDYGYTF
TGTGCCAGCAGCCCGGGACAGGGGGACTATGGCTACACCTTC
>TRBV4-2|TRBD2|TRBJ2-4|NA
CASSLRDSGDRIQYF
TGTGCCAGCAGCCTACGAGACAGCGGGGACCGGATTCAGTACTTC
>TRBV20-1|NA|TRBJ2-3|NA
CSAGGAPGDTQYF
TGCAGTGCTGGTGGGGCCCCGGGGGATACGCAGTATTTT
>TRBV30|NA|TRBJ1-5|few
CAWSVRQGGNQPQHF
TGTGCCTGGAGTGTACGTCAGGGTGGTAATCAGCCCCAGCATTTT
>TRBV6-1|NA|TRBJ2-5|NA
CASREEETQYF
TGTGCCAGCAGAGAGGAAGAGACCCAGTACTTC
>TRBV19|NA|TRBJ1-1|NA
CASRTPGGTEAFF
TGTGCCAGTAGGACCCCCGGGGGCACTGAAGCTTTCTTT
>TRBV6-2/TRBV6-3|NA|TRBJ2-7|NA
CASSYLGGSIGFYEQYF
TGTGCCAGCAGTTATCTCGGAGGATCTATTGGCTTCTACGAGCAGTACTTC
>TRBV6-1|NA|TRBJ2-7|NA
CASRTAQDEQYF
TGTGCCAGCAGGACCGCGCAGGACGAGCAGTACTTC
>TRBV25-1|NA|TRBJ1-2|NA
CASSQSGRNYGYTF
TGTGCCAGCAGCCAGTCGGGGCGGAACTATGGCTACACCTTC
>TRBV19|NA|TRBJ1-5|NA
CASTTDIFGPQHF
TGTGCCAGTACCACGGACATTTTTGGGCCCCAGCATTTT
>TRBV4-1|TRBD2|TRBJ2-2|medium-sized
CASSHASGGANTGELFF
TGCGCCAGCAGCCATGCTAGCGGGGGGGCGAACACCGGGGAGCTGTTTTTT
>TRBV24-1|TRBD1|TRBJ2-2|NA
CATSDSRGPTGELFF
TGTGCCACCAGTGATTCAAGGGGGCCGACCGGGGAGCTGTTTTTT
>TRBV2|NA|TRBJ1-1|NA
CASMSGGRQENTEAFF
TGTGCCAGCATGAGCGGGGGGCGACAAGAAAACACTGAAGCTTTCTTT
>TRBV20-1|NA|TRBJ1-3|NA
CSARDGGRSSGNTIYF
TGCAGTGCTAGAGATGGGGGGCGTAGCTCTGGAAACACCATATATTTT
>TRBV12-3/TRBV12-4|NA|TRBJ1-5|NA
CASSFDQPQHF
TGTGCCAGCAGTTTTGATCAGCCCCAGCATTTT
>TRBV30|TRBD2|TRBJ2-5|NA
CAWSGRTSGVTATQYF
TGTGCCTGGAGTGGGAGGACTAGCGGCGTTACGGCGACCCAGTACTTC
>TRBV20-1|TRBD2|TRBJ2-3|few
CSAPGMRGGGDTQYF
TGCAGTGCTCCTGGGATGCGCGGGGGAGGGGATACGCAGTATTTT
>TRBV7-6|NA|TRBJ1-2|medium-sized
CASSRTDGANYGYTF
TGTGCCAGCAGCCGTACCGACGGAGCTAACTATGGCTACACCTTC
>TRBV18|TRBD1|TRBJ1-4|NA
CASSPSGGEEKLFF
TGTGCCAGCTCACCGTCAGGGGGAGAGGAAAAACTGTTTTTT
>TRBV20-1|TRBD1|TRBJ1-5|NA
CSAPDRDRVGPQHF
TGCAGTGCGCCCGACCGGGACAGGGTCGGTCCCCAGCATTTT
>TRBV2|NA|TRBJ2-7|NA
CATRPTGLSYEQYF
TGTGCCACGCGCCCGACAGGTTTATCCTACGAGCAGTACTTC
>TRBV11-2|NA|TRBJ2-3|NA
CASSLGRGPQGTDTQYF
TGTGCCAGCAGCTTAGGCCGGGGTCCTCAGGGGACAGATACGCAGTATTTT
>TRBV2|NA|TRBJ1-2|NA
CASSAAGGSNYGYTF
TGTGCCAGCAGCGCGGCTGGAGGGTCTAACTATGGCTACACCTTC
>TRBV15|NA|TRBJ2-3|NA
CATSRGGGLTDTQYF
TGTGCCACCAGCAGAGGGGGCGGGTTGACAGATACGCAGTATTTT
>TRBV6-4|NA|TRBJ1-2|NA
CASSDLSQGYTF
TGTGCCAGCAGTGACCTCTCCCAAGGCTACACCTTC
>TRBV6-1|TRBD1|TRBJ1-2|NA
CASRGTVANYGYTF
TGTGCCAGCAGAGGGACAGTAGCTAACTATGGCTACACCTTC